A single sample is the source of the 8 T cell receptor beta chains below, sequenced in a study of blood T cells in healthy people across ages. It was with a sample-barcoded 5' primer and a J-beta primer mix that a second PCR of roughly 6 to 12 cycles was run. TCRdb re-called the 5' RACE reads with MiXCR, one entry per CDR3 protein. The table includes over 500,000 distinct CDR3 sequences, 45% to 60% detected once. The sequencing input was blood. The receptors were sampled from an elderly woman in good health.

V is TRBV15 and J is TRBJ2-7; a possible D gene is TRBD1 (5 bases). The CDR3 contains 16 residues. V dropped 1 base and J dropped 0 bases, with 13 bases sitting between them. The germline gives CDR1 LNHNV, CDR2 YYDKDF (reference sequence). This CDR3 is CATSRGGAAISYEQYF. DNA of the CDR3: TGTGCCACCAGCAGAGGTGGGGCAGCGATCTCCTACGAGCAGTACTTC. Full variable domain (remainder filled in from reference TRBV15 and TRBJ2-7): DAMVIQNPRYQVTQFGKPVTLSCSQTLNHNVMYWYQQKSSQAPKLLFHYYDKDFNNEADTPDNFQSRRPNTSFCFLDIRSPGLGDTAMYLCATSRGGAAISYEQYFGPGTRLTVT.

This clonotype was counted between two and nine times. V and J are TRBV7-9 and TRBJ2-4; D might be TRBD2 (5 bases). The V gene lost 4 bases and the J gene lost 3 bases, with 19 bases spanning the gap. The CDR3 extends over 17 amino acids. Germline CDR1 and CDR2: SEHNR and FQNEAQ (reference sequence). CDR3 nucleotides: TGTGCCAGCAGCTCCCGTTTAGGGAGTAGGGACAAAAACATTCAGTACTTC. Protein sequence: CASSSRLGSRDKNIQYF.

This clonotype came up a few times. Written as DNA, the CDR3 is TGTGCCAGCAGCGCGGAACGAGGACGCTATACGCAGTATTTT. Its protein product is CASSAERGRYTQYF. The chain combines TRBV7-2 with TRBJ2-3, with unresolved D. Deletions cut 5 bases from V and 7 bases from J, with 16 bases between. Germline CDR1 reads SGHTA; CDR2 reads FQGNSA. The CDR3 extends over 14 amino acids.

The count of this clonotype is one. The CDR3 region is CATSRAAGGFGYTF. CDR3 coding DNA: TGTGCCACCAGCAGGGCAGCAGGGGGATTTGGCTACACCTTC. The chain is built from TRBV15 and TRBJ1-2; 7 positions match TRBD1. V shed 3 bases, J shed 7 bases, and the junction held 8 bases outside the gene matches. Looked up from germline, CDR1 is LNHNV and CDR2 is YYDKDF (reference sequence). The CDR3 runs to 14 residues.

This clonotype was detected a few times. It may be a read error: a sequence one base away is much more abundant. V is TRBV6-6 and J is TRBJ2-3; D remains ambiguous. Per germline, CDR1 MNHNY and CDR2 SVGAGI (reference sequence). V was clipped by 11 bases and J by 6 bases, with 12 bases between them. CDR3 size: 11 residues. CDR3 nucleotides: TGTGCCGGCCGTGTAGGGGATACGCAGTATTTT. It encodes CAGRVGDTQYF.

This clonotype has more than one count but fewer than ten. This chain joins TRBV14 and TRBJ2-1; maybe TRBD1 (6 bases). Germline values: CDR1 SGHDN, CDR2 FVKESK. The CDR3 is made up of 13 amino acids. V was cut by 3 bases and J by 7 bases, with 10 bases left in between. CDR3 bases: TGTGCCAGCAGCCACCTGGACAGAAATGAGCAGTTCTTC. Encoded protein: CASSHLDRNEQFF.

This chain uses TRBV6-5 with TRBJ1-2; D unresolved. V lost 0 bases to trimming and J lost 4 bases, with 12 bases between them. The CDR3 runs 15 residues. Looked up from germline, CDR1 is MNHEY and CDR2 is SVGAGI. CDR3 coding DNA: TGTGCCAGCAGTTACTCTGGCGAGGTTGGCTATGGCTACACCTTC. It yields the protein CASSYSGEVGYGYTF.

The chain is built from TRBV20-1 and TRBJ2-5, with D perhaps given as TRBD1 or TRBD2 (5 bases each). Trimming removed 1 base from V and 7 bases from J, with 10 bases in between. Germline CDR1 DFQATT, CDR2 SNEGSKA (reference sequence). The CDR3 is made up of 12 amino acids. In nucleotides, the CDR3 is TGCAGTGCTAGAGCTGGGGGTGGGACCCAGTACTTC. Amino acids: CSARAGGGTQYF.